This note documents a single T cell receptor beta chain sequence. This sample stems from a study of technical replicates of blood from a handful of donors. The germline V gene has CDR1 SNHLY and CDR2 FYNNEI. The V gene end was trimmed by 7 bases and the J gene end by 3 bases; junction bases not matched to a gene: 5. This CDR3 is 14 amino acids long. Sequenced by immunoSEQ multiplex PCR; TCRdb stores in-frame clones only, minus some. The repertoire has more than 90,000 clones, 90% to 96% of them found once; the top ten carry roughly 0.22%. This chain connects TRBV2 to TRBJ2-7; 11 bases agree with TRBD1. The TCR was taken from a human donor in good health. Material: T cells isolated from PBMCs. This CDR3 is CASKGTGGIYEQYF. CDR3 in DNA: TGTGCCAGCAAGGGGACAGGGGGTATCTACGAGCAGTACTTC.